One sample yielded the 22 T cell receptor beta chains listed below, sequenced in a study of CD8+ T cells in alopecia areata. Sequencing used cDNA as its template, made by extracting RNA and reverse transcribing it. Libraries were prepared by immunoSEQ multiplex PCR; TCRdb keeps only in-frame clonotypes and omits some of them. The sample lists about 140,000 clones, roughly 50% occurring once. The sample taken for sequencing was CD4+ T cells sorted from blood. Receptors were obtained from a human donor in good health.

This clone was seen only a few times. The chain employs TRBV28 and TRBJ1-1; D ambiguous. The germline V and J ends were trimmed by 7 bases and 1 base, with 10 bases remaining between them. The CDR3 contains 13 residues. From germline, CDR1 is MDHEN and CDR2 SYDVKM. The CDR3 protein is CASIKPGNTEAFF. CDR3 bases: TGTGCCAGCATTAAACCCGGGAACACTGAAGCTTTCTTT.

The chain links TRBV7-6 to TRBJ2-7; a weak D match, TRBD1 (5 bases). The CDR3 has 18 residues. The V end was cut by 4 bases, the J end by 2 bases, with 24 bases between. CDR1 and CDR2 (germline): SGHVS, FNYEAQ. The CDR3 coding sequence is TGTGCCAGCAGCTCCGGATCCGGACACGAGAGGTGGGCCTACGAGCAGTACTTC. As protein: CASSSGSGHERWAYEQYF. Looking up the rest from reference TRBV7-6 and TRBJ2-7 gives the full variable domain: GAGVSQSPRYKVTKRGQDVALRCDPISGHVSLYWYRQALGQGPEFLTYFNYEAQQDKSGLPNDRFSAERPEGSISTLTIQRTEQRDSAMYRCASSSGSGHERWAYEQYFGPGTRLTVT.

This rearrangement joins TRBV29-1 to TRBJ2-1; TRBD1 matches at 10 bases. Germline CDR1 and CDR2: SQVTM and ANQGSEA. The V gene end was trimmed by 7 bases and the J gene end by 3 bases; junction bases not matched to a gene: 6. The CDR3 is 14 amino acids. This CDR3 reads CSGLGQGGYNEQFF. CDR3 in DNA: TGCAGCGGGCTTGGACAGGGGGGCTACAATGAGCAGTTCTTC.

This clone has more than one count but fewer than ten. The gene calls are TRBV7-9 and TRBJ2-6; TRBD2 is a possible D gene (5 bases). The CDR3 has 16 residues. In germline, CDR1 is SEHNR, CDR2 FQNEAQ (reference sequence). V was clipped by 3 bases and J by 0 bases, with 9 bases between them. CDR3 region: CASSLLGSSGANVLTF. The CDR3 DNA reads TGTGCCAGCAGCTTGTTAGGGAGCTCTGGGGCCAACGTCCTGACTTTC. Combining the CDR3 with reference TRBV7-9 and TRBJ2-6 gives the whole variable domain DTGVSQNPRHKITKRGQNVTFRCDPISEHNRLYWYRQTLGQGPEFLTYFQNEAQLEKSRLLSDRFSAERPKGSFSTLEIQRTEQGDSAMYLCASSLLGSSGANVLTFGAGSRLTVL.

In DNA, the CDR3 is TGTGCTAGTGGTCGGGACAGATACAATGAGCAGTTCTTC. It translates to CASGRDRYNEQFF. The genes are TRBV12-5 and TRBJ2-1; the match to TRBD1 covers 7 bases. This CDR3 is built from 13 residues. The junction had 2 bases not matched to a gene; V was cut back by 5 bases and J by 4 bases. Germline V lookup: CDR1 LGHNT, CDR2 FRNRAP.

The chain has TRBV4-1 and TRBJ2-2, with D perhaps given as TRBD1 or TRBD2 (5 bases each). CDR1 and CDR2 (germline): MGHRA, YSYEKL. The CDR3 contains 14 residues. V lost 0 bases to trimming and J lost 5 bases, with 7 bases between them. The CDR3 region is CASSQDWGTGELFF. As DNA, the CDR3 is TGCGCCAGCAGCCAAGATTGGGGGACCGGGGAGCTGTTTTTT.

The rearrangement links TRBV14 to TRBJ2-7; D gene uncertain. V was cut by 0 bases and J by 5 bases, with 2 bases left in between. The CDR3 runs 11 residues. CDR1 and CDR2 from the germline V gene are SGHDN and FVKESK. CDR3 region: CASSQDHEQYF. In nucleotides, the CDR3 is TGTGCCAGCAGCCAAGATCACGAGCAGTACTTC.

J is TRBJ2-3 and V is TRBV2; D gene unclear. Trimming shortened V by 8 bases and J by 5 bases, and 8 bases separated the two germline ends. CDR1 is SNHLY, CDR2 FYNNEI, per germline. The CDR3 is 11 amino acids. As DNA, the CDR3 is TGTGCCAGCCATCGTGTAGATACGCAGTATTTT. It yields the protein CASHRVDTQYF.

The chain uses TRBV27 and TRBJ1-2; possibly TRBD1 for D (5 bases). The germline V and J ends were trimmed by 10 bases and 3 bases, with 15 bases remaining between them. Germline CDR1 reads MNHEY; CDR2 reads SMNVEV (reference sequence). This CDR3 has 13 residues. The CDR3 DNA is TGTGCCACCAGCCGAGGCAGGGACTATGGCTACACCTTC. Amino acids: CATSRGRDYGYTF.

V gene TRBV7-8 combines with J gene TRBJ2-5; 8 positions agree with TRBD1. This CDR3 comprises 15 residues. From germline, CDR1 is SGHVS and CDR2 FQNEAQ. V lost 4 bases to trimming and J lost 4 bases; unmatched junction nucleotides: 8. CDR3 nucleotide sequence: TGTGCCAGCAGCTCCCTGCAGGGGGCCGGAGAGACCCAGTACTTC. Protein product: CASSSLQGAGETQYF.

The V and J genes are TRBV10-2 and TRBJ2-7, with TRBD2 matching 9 bases. Germline CDR1 and CDR2: WSHSY and SAAADI. This CDR3 has 13 amino acids. With 6 bases clipped from V and 1 base from J, the junction kept 1 base outside the gene matches. The CDR3 sequence is CASRTSGSYEQYF. The CDR3 nucleotides are TGCGCCAGCAGGACTAGCGGTTCCTACGAGCAGTACTTC.

The rearrangement links TRBV29-1 to TRBJ1-3, with D possibly being TRBD1 (5 bases). This CDR3 region has 16 residues. Germline V gene lookup returns CDR1 SQVTM and CDR2 ANQGSEA. V lost 4 bases to trimming and J lost 3 bases, with 19 bases between them. The CDR3 DNA sequence: TGCAGCGTTGTAGGGAAAGTTGGGGGTAGTGGAAACACCATATATTTT. Translation: CSVVGKVGGSGNTIYF.

The rearrangement joins TRBV2 to TRBJ2-1; TRBD2 might be the D (6 bases). V was pared by 5 bases and J by 7 bases, with 24 bases between. Germline V CDR1 and CDR2: SNHLY, FYNNEI. The CDR3 length is 17 residues. The CDR3 protein is CASSSQRAGARGNEQFF. The CDR3 nucleotides are TGTGCCAGCAGTTCCCAGAGAGCGGGTGCCCGGGGGAATGAGCAGTTCTTC.

There are a few counts of this clone. J is TRBJ1-1 and V is TRBV7-9, with D uncertain. This CDR3 spans 15 amino acids. V was pared by 6 bases and J by 0 bases, with 14 bases between. The germline gives CDR1 SEHNR, CDR2 FQNEAQ (reference sequence). CDR3 bases: TGTGCCAGCAGTTACTGGGAAGTTATGAACACTGAAGCTTTCTTT. It is translated as CASSYWEVMNTEAFF.

This clone was counted a few times. V is TRBV29-1 and J is TRBJ2-1, with D possibly being TRBD1 (5 bases). Looked up from germline, CDR1 is SQVTM and CDR2 is ANQGSEA. This CDR3 contains 12 residues. V was shortened by 4 bases and J by 4 bases, with 8 bases between the two germline ends. Here the CDR3 DNA reads TGCAGCGTTGCCCAGGGATACAATGAGCAGTTCTTC. Amino acids: CSVAQGYNEQFF.

This chain joins TRBV29-1 and TRBJ2-3; TRBD1 matches at 8 bases. Germline values: CDR1 SQVTM, CDR2 ANQGSEA. Trimming cost V 5 bases and J 6 bases; bases outside gene matches: 10. The CDR3 length is 14 residues. The CDR3 DNA reads TGCAGCGTTCTGGGGGCAGGGGGCCGTGATACGCAGTATTTT. Translated, it gives CSVLGAGGRDTQYF.

This clone was found a few times. The chain has TRBV6-5 and TRBJ2-7; perhaps D is TRBD1 or TRBD2 (5 bases each). V gave up 5 bases and J gave up 9 bases, with 17 bases separating them. Germline CDR1 and CDR2: MNHEY and SVGAGI. The CDR3 has 13 amino acids. The CDR3 DNA reads TGTGCCAGCAGTCGGTGGGACCAAATCGCGCAGTACTTC. Its protein is CASSRWDQIAQYF.

This rearrangement joins TRBV29-1 to TRBJ2-1; maybe TRBD1 (6 bases). Germline-derived CDR1 and CDR2 are SQVTM and ANQGSEA. V lost 7 bases to trimming and J lost 0 bases, with 13 bases between them. The length of the CDR3 is 14 residues. CDR3 sequence: CSAIGQSSYNEQFF. The CDR3 bases are TGCAGCGCCATTGGACAGAGCTCCTACAATGAGCAGTTCTTC.

This clone has a single count. V is TRBV30 and J is TRBJ2-7; 9 bases match TRBD1. J was trimmed by 3 bases and V by 4 bases; bases with no gene match: 4. CDR3 size: 13 residues. CDR1 is GTSNPN, CDR2 SVGIG, per germline (reference sequence). The CDR3: CAWTGTGFYEQYF. The CDR3 region has the DNA TGTGCCTGGACCGGGACAGGGTTCTACGAGCAGTACTTC. The whole variable domain, filled in from reference TRBV30 and TRBJ2-7, reads SQTIHQWPATLVQPVGSPLSLECTVEGTSNPNLYWYRQAAGRGLQLLFYSVGIGQISSEVPQNLSASRPQDRQFILSSKKLLLSDSGFYLCAWTGTGFYEQYFGPGTRLTVT.

Only a few counts were recorded for this clone. The V gene is TRBV29-1, the J gene TRBJ1-2; TRBD1 is a possible D gene (5 bases). V was trimmed by 5 bases and J by 1 base, leaving 8 bases between them. Germline-derived CDR1 and CDR2 are SQVTM and ANQGSEA. The CDR3 contains 12 residues. CDR3 DNA: TGCAGCGTTAAACAGGATAACTATGGCTACACCTTC. This translates into CSVKQDNYGYTF.

This clone was detected only a few times. The junction and the germline gene differ at one end; a read error may be behind it. The J gene is TRBJ2-1, the V gene TRBV5-1, with D possibly called TRBD1 or TRBD2 (5 bases each). Germline V gives CDR1 SGHRS, CDR2 YFSETQ. The CDR3 has 16 residues. CDR3 coding DNA: TGCGCCAGCAAGGGGAGCGCAGGCGGCTCCTATAATGAGCAGTTCTTC. Amino acid sequence: CASKGSAGGSYNEQFF.

The gene calls are TRBV4-1 and TRBJ2-4; possible D gene TRBD2, 5 bases. Trimming took 4 bases from V and 7 from J, leaving 11 bases between them. The length of the CDR3 is 13 residues. Germline CDR1 and CDR2: MGHRA and YSYEKL. The CDR3 DNA sequence: TGCGCCAGCAGCCTGGGAGTGGAGAACATTCAGTACTTC. Residues: CASSLGVENIQYF.